The 9 T cell receptor beta chains listed next were all sequenced from one sample in a study of blood T cell repertoires in COVID-19. The data were produced by immunoSEQ multiplex PCR, yet TCRdb's version contains in-frame clones alone and is incomplete. Of some 180,000 clones listed, 75% to 85% are singletons. The specimen was peripheral blood. The receptor set was obtained from a woman in her 40s with COVID-19, enrolled during active disease.

This chain links TRBV5-6 with TRBJ2-5; 8 bases align to TRBD1. CDR1 is SGHDT and CDR2 is YYEEEE in the germline V gene. V lost 0 bases, J lost 5 bases, and 6 bases stayed unmatched. CDR3 length: 15 residues. The CDR3 nucleotides read TGTGCCAGCAGCTTGGCCCAGACAGGGGCCGAGACCCAGTACTTC. Translation gives CASSLAQTGAETQYF. The full variable domain, rest sourced from reference TRBV5-6 and TRBJ2-5, is DAGVTQSPTHLIKTRGQQVTLRCSPKSGHDTVSWYQQALGQGPQFIFQYYEEEERQRGNFPDRFSGHQFPNYSSELNVNALLLGDSALYLCASSLAQTGAETQYFGPGTRLLVL.

V is TRBV18 and J is TRBJ2-3; TRBD1 matches 9 bases. Germline trimming cut 6 bases from V and 7 bases from J; bases unmatched to any gene: 14. The CDR3 runs to 16 residues. Germline CDR1 is KGHSH and CDR2 is LQKENI. This CDR3 is CASSSPPGQGINTQYF. CDR3 in DNA: TGTGCCAGCTCGAGCCCACCGGGACAGGGAATAAATACGCAGTATTTT.

The rearrangement uses TRBV5-5 and TRBJ2-5, with D hard to call. V lost 6 bases to trimming and J lost 1 base, with 16 bases between them. In germline, CDR1 is SGHKS, CDR2 YYEKEE (reference sequence). The CDR3 totals 15 residues. CDR3 region: CASTATRGFQETQYF. The CDR3 nucleotides read TGTGCCAGCACCGCGACTCGAGGCTTCCAAGAGACCCAGTACTTC.

The rearrangement links TRBV19 to TRBJ1-2; TRBD1 matches at 9 bases. CDR3 length: 16 amino acids. Germline V gene data show CDR1 as LNHDA and CDR2 as SQIVND (reference sequence). J was trimmed by 4 bases and V by 6 bases; bases with no gene match: 12. CDR3 DNA sequence: TGTGCCAGTAGCTCCCGGGACAGGGTGAGAAGCTATGGCTACACCTTC. Its translation: CASSSRDRVRSYGYTF. The complete variable domain, with remaining parts taken from reference TRBV19 and TRBJ1-2, reads DGGITQSPKYLFRKEGQNVTLSCEQNLNHDAMYWYRQDPGQGLRLIYYSQIVNDFQKGDIAEGYSVSREKKESFPLTVTSAQKNPTAFYLCASSSRDRVRSYGYTFGSGTRLTVV.

The rearrangement links TRBV29-1 to TRBJ1-1; tentatively, D is TRBD1 (6 bases). The CDR3 totals 14 residues. CDR1 is SQVTM and CDR2 is ANQGSEA in the germline V gene. V lost 4 bases, J lost 0 bases, and 12 bases lay in between. This CDR3 is CSVAGGNLNTEAFF. CDR3 coding DNA: TGCAGCGTTGCGGGGGGCAATTTGAACACTGAAGCTTTCTTT.

The chain has TRBV10-2 and TRBJ2-3; perhaps TRBD2 as D (5 bases). The germline V gene encodes CDR1 WSHSY and CDR2 SAAADI. CDR3 size: 15 residues. V was trimmed by 7 bases and J by 1 base, leaving 15 bases between them. The CDR3 DNA is TGCGCCAGCACCCGGGATGTGGACGGCACAGATACGCAGTATTTT. Translated: CASTRDVDGTDTQYF.

This chain links TRBV6-5 with TRBJ2-7; tentative D call: TRBD2 (6 bases). This CDR3 has 15 residues. CDR1 is MNHEY and CDR2 is SVGAGI in the germline V gene. V lost 10 bases and J lost 1, with 20 bases in between. The CDR3 loop reads CATRPGGLASYEQYF. For the CDR3, the DNA is TGTGCCACCCGACCCGGGGGACTCGCTTCCTACGAGCAGTACTTC.

The chain has TRBV5-1 and TRBJ2-2; D remains ambiguous. Germline V gene sequence: CDR1 SGHRS, CDR2 YFSETQ. Trimming pared 1 base from V and 6 bases from J, leaving 13 bases between. The CDR3 extends over 15 amino acids. CDR3 sequence reads: CASSLKSVVAGELFF. As DNA, the CDR3 is TGCGCCAGCAGCTTGAAGTCGGTGGTGGCCGGGGAGCTGTTTTTT.

The chain uses TRBV28 and TRBJ1-4; perhaps TRBD1 as D (5 bases). V was clipped by 6 bases and J by 5 bases, with 13 bases between them. The CDR3 extends over 14 amino acids. CDR1 and CDR2 (germline): MDHEN, SYDVKM. CDR3: CASSKGQQNEKLFF. CDR3 coding DNA: TGTGCCAGCAGCAAGGGGCAGCAAAATGAAAAACTGTTTTTT.